These T cell receptor beta chains were read from a single sample in a study of T cell responses to AZD1222 COVID-19 vaccine. The repertoire was sequenced with immunoSEQ multiplex PCR; TCRdb's copy has only in-frame clones and lacks some. The table lists tens of thousands of clones, approximately 91% of them singletons, with 22% in the top ten. The input for sequencing was peripheral blood, taken on day 0 of AZD1222 vaccination. All receptors derive from an adult in good health. The CDR3 runs from the conserved cysteine through the conserved F or W. Each record gives: J gene, clone size, D gene, V gene, CDR3 protein, CDR3 DNA. D genes are given only for firm matches. Clone size is shown for a subset of rows, as once, few, many or a class of expanded clone.

j_gene: TRBJ2-5
abundance: -
d_gene: TRBD2
v_gene: TRBV5-1
CDR3aa: CASSQRGGKQETQYF
CDR3nt: TGCGCCAGCAGCCAGCGGGGGGGTAAACAAGAGACCCAGTACTTC

j_gene: TRBJ2-5
abundance: -
d_gene: -
v_gene: TRBV5-5
CDR3aa: CASSLDTGGMETQYF
CDR3nt: TGTGCCAGCAGCTTGGATACGGGGGGCATGGAGACCCAGTACTTC

j_gene: TRBJ1-5
abundance: -
d_gene: -
v_gene: TRBV7-9
CDR3aa: CASSQGSNQPQHF
CDR3nt: TGTGCCAGCAGCCAGGGTAGCAATCAGCCCCAGCATTTT

j_gene: TRBJ2-5
abundance: once
d_gene: TRBD1
v_gene: TRBV9
CDR3aa: CASSVLDRVGTQYF
CDR3nt: TGTGCCAGCAGCGTACTGGACAGGGTAGGGACCCAGTACTTC

j_gene: TRBJ2-7
abundance: -
d_gene: -
v_gene: TRBV6-6
CDR3aa: CASSPLDEQYF
CDR3nt: TGTGCCAGCAGTCCCCTCGACGAGCAGTACTTC

j_gene: TRBJ2-7
abundance: -
d_gene: -
v_gene: TRBV18
CDR3aa: CASSPASGNYEQYF
CDR3nt: TGTGCCAGCTCACCAGCGTCCGGGAACTACGAGCAGTACTTC

j_gene: TRBJ2-6
abundance: -
d_gene: -
v_gene: TRBV7-2
CDR3aa: CASSPRTVSGANVLTF
CDR3nt: TGTGCCAGCAGCCCCAGGACAGTCTCTGGGGCCAACGTCCTGACTTTC

j_gene: TRBJ2-1
abundance: -
d_gene: TRBD2
v_gene: TRBV4-3
CDR3aa: CASSHTSGSTYNEQFF
CDR3nt: TGCGCCAGCAGCCATACTAGCGGGTCTACCTACAATGAGCAGTTCTTC

j_gene: TRBJ1-5
abundance: -
d_gene: -
v_gene: TRBV4-3
CDR3aa: CASSQGRGQPQHF
CDR3nt: TGCGCCAGCAGCCAAGGTCGAGGGCAGCCCCAGCATTTT

j_gene: TRBJ1-1
abundance: once
d_gene: -
v_gene: TRBV5-5
CDR3aa: CASSPIGDPEAFF
CDR3nt: TGTGCCAGCAGCCCAATAGGGGACCCTGAAGCTTTCTTT

j_gene: TRBJ1-2
abundance: -
d_gene: -
v_gene: TRBV29-1
CDR3aa: CSVEDLMGDRGYTF
CDR3nt: TGCAGCGTTGAAGATCTTATGGGAGACCGGGGCTACACCTTC

j_gene: TRBJ1-2
abundance: -
d_gene: -
v_gene: TRBV28
CDR3aa: CASSRDGNNYGYTF
CDR3nt: TGTGCCAGCAGCCGGGACGGAAATAACTATGGCTACACCTTC

j_gene: TRBJ2-7
abundance: -
d_gene: -
v_gene: TRBV9
CDR3aa: CASSLEGSSSYEQYF
CDR3nt: TGTGCCAGCAGCCTGGAGGGGAGCAGCTCCTACGAGCAGTACTTC

j_gene: TRBJ2-1
abundance: few
d_gene: TRBD1
v_gene: TRBV28
CDR3aa: CASSPQIRDRGNEQFF
CDR3nt: TGTGCCAGCAGTCCGCAAATTCGAGACAGGGGGAATGAGCAGTTCTTC

j_gene: TRBJ2-3
abundance: -
d_gene: -
v_gene: TRBV7-3
CDR3aa: CASSLIPRTDTQYF
CDR3nt: TGTGCCAGCAGCTTAATACCGCGCACAGATACGCAGTATTTT

j_gene: TRBJ1-3
abundance: -
d_gene: TRBD1
v_gene: TRBV7-6
CDR3aa: CASSVGRGSGNTIYF
CDR3nt: TGTGCCAGCAGCGTAGGCAGGGGGTCCGGAAACACCATATATTTT

j_gene: TRBJ1-6
abundance: -
d_gene: -
v_gene: TRBV7-3
CDR3aa: CASSLTAAYNSPLHF
CDR3nt: TGTGCCAGCAGCTTAACGGCAGCCTATAATTCACCCCTCCACTTT

j_gene: TRBJ1-1
abundance: -
d_gene: TRBD1
v_gene: TRBV10-3
CDR3aa: CAIHAGGMNTEAFF
CDR3nt: TGTGCCATCCATGCAGGGGGGATGAACACTGAAGCTTTCTTT

j_gene: TRBJ2-2
abundance: -
d_gene: -
v_gene: TRBV7-9
CDR3aa: CASTFDTGGTGELFF
CDR3nt: TGTGCCAGCACCTTCGACACGGGTGGGACCGGGGAGCTGTTTTTT

j_gene: TRBJ1-2
abundance: -
d_gene: -
v_gene: TRBV4-3
CDR3aa: CASSQDAGTGGYTF
CDR3nt: TGCGCCAGCAGCCAAGACGCAGGGACGGGCGGCTACACCTTC

j_gene: TRBJ2-2
abundance: few
d_gene: -
v_gene: TRBV19
CDR3aa: CASSILQVYTGELFF
CDR3nt: TGTGCCAGTAGTATCTTGCAGGTCTACACCGGGGAGCTGTTTTTT

j_gene: TRBJ1-1
abundance: -
d_gene: TRBD1
v_gene: TRBV28
CDR3aa: CASRLPPGQGATEAFF
CDR3nt: TGTGCCAGCCGCCTCCCTCCGGGACAGGGGGCTACTGAAGCTTTCTTT

j_gene: TRBJ1-2
abundance: -
d_gene: TRBD1
v_gene: TRBV11-2
CDR3aa: CASTRQGDYGYTF
CDR3nt: TGTGCCAGCACCCGACAGGGGGACTATGGCTACACCTTC

j_gene: TRBJ1-1
abundance: -
d_gene: -
v_gene: TRBV27
CDR3aa: CASNNIRGLTNTEAFF
CDR3nt: TGTGCCAGCAATAATATAAGGGGGTTGACAAACACTGAAGCTTTCTTT